The rows below give T cell receptor beta chains drawn from one sample of a study of blood T cell repertoires in COVID-19. Clones were sequenced by immunoSEQ multiplex PCR, and TCRdb holds only the in-frame ones, with some missing. The table records about 58,000 clones, around nine tenths of them present only once. Specimen: peripheral blood. The receptors stem from a woman between 70 and 85 years old with active COVID-19. The conserved cysteine and the conserved F or W are not part of the CDR3 here.

J | V | CDR3
TRBJ2-7 | TRBV19 | ASSPSESQPYEQY
TRBJ2-1 | TRBV6-4 | ASSQTSSGEQF
TRBJ1-1 | TRBV7-8 | ASSLVLPTEAF
TRBJ1-2 | TRBV9 | ASSFWDRAYGYT
TRBJ2-1 | TRBV11-2 | ASRRPGQGKNEQF
TRBJ2-2 | TRBV7-9 | ASSSMTSGNTGELF
TRBJ1-1 | TRBV5-4 | ASSLRNTEAF
TRBJ1-1 | TRBV19 | ASSIGGPYTEAF
TRBJ1-1 | TRBV10-1 | ASSESTGNGRAF
TRBJ2-5 | TRBV10-3 | AISEGRGDRQETQY
TRBJ2-1 | TRBV2 | ASSEARQRGEQF
TRBJ2-6 | TRBV13 | ASSLRWSADSGANVLT
TRBJ2-3 | TRBV24-1 | ATSEGAWEDTQY
TRBJ1-3 | TRBV5-1 | ASSLDEGETGNTIY
TRBJ1-2 | TRBV30 | AWSPGGPNYGYT
TRBJ2-2 | TRBV6-4 | ASKLAFKGNTGELF
TRBJ1-2 | TRBV3-1/TRBV3-2 | ASSQSNGANYGYT
TRBJ1-1 | TRBV19 | ASSPRGGARNTEAF
TRBJ1-2 | TRBV24-1 | ATSDPRESFENYGYT
TRBJ1-2 | TRBV5-8 | ASSLDLGQGLYT
TRBJ2-7 | TRBV28 | ASSRYSGGGTSSYEQY
TRBJ1-1 | TRBV11-1 | ASSISGATEAF
TRBJ2-1 | TRBV24-1 | ATSDSETSGINEQF
TRBJ1-2 | TRBV7-9 | ASSLGAGFDYGYT
TRBJ2-5 | TRBV6-5 | ASSSNRDRGLETQY
TRBJ2-1 | TRBV3-1/TRBV3-2 | ASSSRGGRDNEQF
TRBJ1-2 | TRBV28 | ASSLSGGSYGYT
TRBJ1-5 | TRBV19 | ASSRRQGAGGQPQH
TRBJ2-3 | TRBV11-2 | ASSLDMPGGTQY
TRBJ2-1 | TRBV6-5 | ASSPRSGDYNEQF
TRBJ2-1 | TRBV6-5 | ASSYKAGAPYNEQF
TRBJ2-3 | TRBV6-1 | ASSESVIGTDTQY
TRBJ1-1 | TRBV3-1/TRBV3-2 | ASIQTGNTEAF
TRBJ2-7 | TRBV7-9 | ASSLLRVREKNEQY
TRBJ1-1 | TRBV27 | ASSLPGAYTEAF
TRBJ2-7 | TRBV2 | ASSETHSTGGRYEQY
TRBJ2-7 | TRBV7-2 | ASSPLQDGSYEQY
TRBJ2-1 | TRBV24-1 | ATSSRLAERYNEQF
TRBJ2-7 | TRBV28 | ASSFWWGGSYEQY
TRBJ2-3 | TRBV5-6 | ASSLSTSGWGTDTQY
TRBJ2-3 | TRBV12-3/TRBV12-4 | ASSLNRGDTQY
TRBJ1-1 | TRBV5-1 | ASSAQVQRNTEAF
TRBJ2-7 | TRBV7-2 | ASNHGGKRTYEQY
TRBJ1-1 | TRBV29-1 | SGDSFATEAF
TRBJ2-1 | TRBV28 | ASSPEQEQF
TRBJ2-5 | TRBV9 | ASSVEQGVQETQY
TRBJ1-5 | TRBV6-2/TRBV6-3 | ASSRTSLDQPQH
TRBJ2-7 | TRBV19 | ASSPLWEGSSYEQY
TRBJ2-7 | TRBV29-1 | SAERTGSYEQY
TRBJ2-7 | TRBV6-7 | ASSNNGQGAIPRYEQY
TRBJ2-1 | TRBV4-1 | ASSRPGTKNNEQF
TRBJ2-3 | TRBV9 | ASSDSPGYVDTQY
TRBJ2-1 | TRBV30 | AWSVGTGLNEQF
TRBJ2-7 | TRBV5-1 | ASRPRTEYYEQY
TRBJ2-7 | TRBV5-1 | ASSLDLADNSYEQY
TRBJ2-2 | TRBV28 | ASRDSDYTGELF
TRBJ2-5 | TRBV28 | ASSFVSQETQY
TRBJ2-5 | TRBV5-6 | ASSLTSGSETQY
TRBJ2-5 | TRBV6-5 | ASSYDRGGETQY